The following is a T cell receptor (beta chain) sequence with its context. The CDR3 is 15 residues long. Germline CDR1 and CDR2: MNHEY and SVGAGI. V lost 6 bases to trimming and J lost 5 bases, with 16 bases between them. This record belongs to a study of blood T cell repertoires in COVID-19. Across the study: The cDNA or gDNA used as material had been derived from T cells, B-cell-depleted T cells, or PBMCs.

In the original processing: The assay estimated nucleated cells by amplifying reference gene primers. Sequencing was performed with immunoSEQ multiplex PCR; in TCRdb, only in-frame clones are kept and a portion is missing. That table is the source of V, J and clone size, and D and trimming were worked out from the DNA. Of some 180,000 clones listed, 75% to 85% are singletons. Seattle patient enrollment occurred during active infection, with longitudinal follow-up thereafter. The chain uses TRBV6-5 and TRBJ2-2; TRBD1 might be the D (6 bases). Sequencing was done on a sample of peripheral blood. This receptor was taken from a woman aged 40-49 years with COVID-19, enrolled during active disease. The CDR3 coding sequence is TGTGCCAGCAGAACCCACAGGGAGTTAACCGGGGAGCTGTTTTTT. Translating it yields CASRTHRELTGELFF.